The rows below give T cell receptor beta chains drawn from one sample of a study of cytomegalovirus exposure and HLA in healthy donors. Libraries were prepared by immunoSEQ multiplex PCR; TCRdb keeps only in-frame clonotypes and omits some of them. Of about 190,000 clones in the sample, roughly 84% were seen once. What was sequenced was PBMCs. The receptors here all came from a woman in her 50s in good health and CMV-seropositive. CDR3s include the opening cysteine and the closing phenylalanine or tryptophan. A D gene is named only where the DNA matches it firmly. The size entry is marked missing in some rows and otherwise reads once, few, many or a size class.

V: TRBV4-2
size: .
length: 15
J: TRBJ2-1
D: TRBD1
CDR3: CASSQGQGAYNEQFF
DNA: TGTGCCAGCAGCCAAGGACAGGGAGCCTACAATGAGCAGTTCTTC

V: TRBV7-2
size: .
length: 12
J: TRBJ2-1
D: .
CDR3: CASSYEDREQFF
DNA: TGTGCCAGCAGCTACGAAGACAGAGAGCAGTTCTTC

V: TRBV4-1
size: .
length: 14
J: TRBJ1-4
D: .
CDR3: CASSQAGGDEKLFF
DNA: TGCGCCAGCAGCCAAGCGGGGGGGGATGAAAAACTGTTTTTT

V: TRBV27
size: .
length: 14
J: TRBJ1-5
D: .
CDR3: CASSAFAGNQPQHF
DNA: TGTGCCAGCTCCGCTTTTGCGGGCAATCAGCCCCAGCATTTT

V: TRBV7-2
size: .
length: 16
J: TRBJ2-7
D: .
CDR3: CASSEGSSGTPYEQYF
DNA: TGTGCCAGCAGCGAGGGTAGTAGCGGAACCCCCTACGAGCAGTACTTC

V: TRBV7-8
size: .
length: 16
J: TRBJ2-7
D: .
CDR3: CASSGYSQVGNYEQYF
DNA: TGTGCCAGCAGCGGTTATTCTCAGGTTGGCAACTACGAGCAGTACTTC

V: TRBV6-1
size: .
length: 13
J: TRBJ2-3
D: .
CDR3: CASRRGLGDTQYF
DNA: TGTGCCAGCAGGCGGGGCCTCGGGGATACGCAGTATTTT

V: TRBV9
size: .
length: 15
J: TRBJ1-6
D: TRBD1
CDR3: CASSDGQGAVSPLHF
DNA: TGTGCCAGCAGTGATGGACAGGGGGCAGTTTCACCCCTCCACTTT

V: TRBV29-1
size: .
length: 12
J: TRBJ1-1
D: .
CDR3: CSVAQGGTEAFF
DNA: TGCAGCGTTGCCCAGGGCGGTACTGAAGCTTTCTTT

V: TRBV5-5
size: once
length: 15
J: TRBJ1-2
D: .
CDR3: CASSLRLTGVYGYTF
DNA: TGTGCCAGCAGCTTGAGACTCACGGGAGTCTATGGCTACACCTTC

V: TRBV29-1
size: once
length: 13
J: TRBJ2-5
D: TRBD1
CDR3: CSVATGDRETQYF
DNA: TGCAGCGTCGCGACAGGGGATAGGGAGACCCAGTACTTC

V: TRBV28
size: few
length: 11
J: TRBJ2-7
D: .
CDR3: CASSFDSEQYF
DNA: TGTGCCAGCAGTTTCGACTCCGAGCAGTACTTC

V: TRBV5-1
size: .
length: 15
J: TRBJ1-2
D: TRBD1
CDR3: CASSLGGQGADGYTF
DNA: TGCGCCAGCAGCTTAGGAGGACAGGGGGCGGATGGCTACACCTTC

V: TRBV2
size: .
length: 14
J: TRBJ2-1
D: .
CDR3: CASRNDSPYNEQFF
DNA: TGTGCCAGCAGAAATGACAGTCCCTACAATGAGCAGTTCTTC

V: TRBV7-9
size: once
length: 13
J: TRBJ2-7
D: .
CDR3: CASSAGTSYEQYF
DNA: TGTGCCAGCAGCGCTGGGACTTCCTACGAGCAGTACTTC

V: TRBV5-1
size: .
length: 16
J: TRBJ1-1
D: TRBD1
CDR3: CASSFGGTGLDTEAFF
DNA: TGCGCCAGCAGCTTCGGTGGGACAGGGTTGGACACTGAAGCTTTCTTT

V: TRBV28
size: .
length: 18
J: TRBJ2-4
D: TRBD2
CDR3: CASSLGTSGAQAKNIQYF
DNA: TGTGCCAGCAGTTTGGGGACTAGCGGGGCCCAGGCCAAAAACATTCAGTACTTC

V: TRBV7-3
size: .
length: 15
J: TRBJ2-2
D: TRBD1
CDR3: CASSLRQGATGELFF
DNA: TGTGCCAGCAGCTTACGGCAGGGGGCCACCGGGGAGCTGTTTTTT

V: TRBV30
size: once
length: 16
J: TRBJ1-6
D: .
CDR3: CAWSVPPDSYNSPLHF
DNA: TGTGCCTGGAGTGTTCCGCCCGACAGTTATAATTCACCCCTCCACTTT

V: TRBV4-1
size: .
length: 19
J: TRBJ2-2
D: TRBD2
CDR3: CASRLRGGRGGPGPGELFF
DNA: TGCGCCAGCAGGCTACGGGGAGGACGGGGGGGGCCGGGACCCGGGGAGCTGTTTTTT

V: TRBV28
size: .
length: 15
J: TRBJ2-7
D: TRBD2
CDR3: CASTTRGGDGYEQYF
DNA: TGTGCCAGCACCACCCGGGGGGGCGATGGCTACGAGCAGTACTTC

V: TRBV6-5
size: .
length: 14
J: TRBJ1-3
D: .
CDR3: CASSSDRLRNTIYF
DNA: TGTGCCAGCAGTTCAGACAGGTTGCGAAACACCATATATTTT

V: TRBV6-1
size: .
length: 13
J: TRBJ1-5
D: .
CDR3: CASRVTGNQPQHF
DNA: TGTGCCAGCAGAGTCACAGGGAATCAGCCCCAGCATTTT

V: TRBV5-5
size: .
length: 15
J: TRBJ2-7
D: TRBD1
CDR3: CASSLYGTGGYEQYF
DNA: TGTGCCAGCAGCTTGTATGGGACAGGGGGCTACGAGCAGTACTTC

V: TRBV5-1
size: .
length: 19
J: TRBJ2-1
D: TRBD2
CDR3: CASSLVGSGAVSSYNEQFF
DNA: TGCGCCAGCAGCTTGGTGGGTAGCGGGGCTGTCAGCTCCTACAATGAGCAGTTCTTC

V: TRBV11-3
size: .
length: 15
J: TRBJ2-1
D: TRBD2
CDR3: CASSPRSGGYNEQFF
DNA: TGTGCCAGCAGCCCGAGAAGCGGGGGGTACAATGAGCAGTTCTTC

V: TRBV5-6
size: .
length: 16
J: TRBJ1-5
D: .
CDR3: CASSLFQGGGNQPQHF
DNA: TGTGCCAGCAGCTTGTTCCAAGGGGGTGGCAATCAGCCCCAGCATTTT

V: TRBV4-3
size: .
length: 16
J: TRBJ2-7
D: TRBD2
CDR3: CASSPSVGSGGYEQYF
DNA: TGCGCCAGCAGCCCCTCGGTTGGGAGCGGGGGCTACGAGCAGTACTTC

V: TRBV19
size: .
length: 13
J: TRBJ2-1
D: .
CDR3: CASSADFPNEQFF
DNA: TGTGCCAGTAGTGCCGACTTCCCCAATGAGCAGTTCTTC

V: TRBV7-2
size: .
length: 14
J: TRBJ2-7
D: .
CDR3: CASSTNRQSHEQYF
DNA: TGTGCCAGCAGCACAAATCGTCAATCCCACGAGCAGTACTTC

V: TRBV6-5
size: .
length: 14
J: TRBJ2-1
D: TRBD2
CDR3: CASSYASGGDEQFF
DNA: TGTGCCAGCAGTTACGCTAGCGGGGGGGATGAGCAGTTCTTC

V: TRBV28
size: once
length: 15
J: TRBJ1-2
D: TRBD1
CDR3: CASRGQGASNYGYTF
DNA: TGTGCCAGCAGGGGACAGGGAGCCTCTAACTATGGCTACACCTTC

V: TRBV4-3
size: few
length: 17
J: TRBJ2-5
D: TRBD2
CDR3: CASSRTLAGGPQETQYF
DNA: TGCGCCAGCAGCCGCACACTAGCGGGGGGCCCCCAAGAGACCCAGTACTTC

V: TRBV28
size: .
length: 13
J: TRBJ1-2
D: .
CDR3: CASNTVRGYGYTF
DNA: TGTGCCAGCAACACAGTGCGGGGCTATGGCTACACCTTC

V: TRBV10-3
size: .
length: 14
J: TRBJ2-1
D: TRBD2
CDR3: CAISHSGGYNEQFF
DNA: TGTGCCATCAGTCATAGCGGGGGTTATAATGAGCAGTTCTTC

V: TRBV5-6
size: .
length: 16
J: TRBJ1-1
D: .
CDR3: CASSSGFRVLNTEAFF
DNA: TGTGCCAGCAGCTCCGGATTTCGGGTTTTGAACACTGAAGCTTTCTTT

V: TRBV4-3
size: many
length: 16
J: TRBJ2-1
D: TRBD1
CDR3: CASSQPLGTGVDEQFF
DNA: TGCGCCAGCAGCCAACCCCTCGGGACAGGGGTCGATGAGCAGTTCTTC

V: TRBV10-3
size: .
length: 16
J: TRBJ2-2
D: TRBD2
CDR3: CAISGSSGGFIGELFF
DNA: TGTGCCATCAGCGGATCTAGCGGGGGATTCATCGGGGAGCTGTTTTTT

V: TRBV25-1
size: .
length: 14
J: TRBJ2-4
D: .
CDR3: CASSVGTGENIQYF
DNA: TGTGCCAGCAGTGTGGGGACGGGAGAAAACATTCAGTACTTC

V: TRBV7-9
size: once
length: 13
J: TRBJ2-5
D: .
CDR3: CSSSLVSEETQYF
DNA: TGTTCCAGCAGCTTAGTGAGTGAGGAGACCCAGTACTTC

V: TRBV27
size: few
length: 13
J: TRBJ1-4
D: .
CDR3: CASSLGQREKLFF
DNA: TGTGCCAGCAGTTTAGGCCAGAGGGAAAAACTGTTTTTT

V: TRBV7-8
size: .
length: 14
J: TRBJ1-3
D: TRBD1
CDR3: CASNNRGSGNTIYF
DNA: TGTGCCAGCAACAACAGGGGATCTGGAAACACCATATATTTT

V: TRBV4-1
size: few
length: 13
J: TRBJ2-3
D: TRBD2
CDR3: CASSPGLPDTQYF
DNA: TGCGCCAGCAGCCCGGGACTACCAGATACGCAGTATTTT

V: TRBV5-1
size: .
length: 14
J: TRBJ1-5
D: TRBD1
CDR3: CASSLDRGGQPQHF
DNA: TGCGCCAGCAGCTTGGACAGGGGGGGACAGCCCCAGCATTTT

V: TRBV5-4
size: .
length: 16
J: TRBJ2-5
D: TRBD2
CDR3: CASSFSPAGGRETQYF
DNA: TGTGCCAGCTCTTTCTCCCCAGCGGGGGGGAGGGAGACCCAGTACTTC

V: TRBV7-8
size: .
length: 19
J: TRBJ1-5
D: TRBD1
CDR3: CASSPQKTGGGGSNQPQHF
DNA: TGTGCCAGCAGCCCGCAAAAAACAGGGGGCGGAGGGAGCAATCAGCCCCAGCATTTT

V: TRBV6-5
size: .
length: 14
J: TRBJ2-7
D: TRBD1
CDR3: CASSGTGPRGEQYF
DNA: TGTGCCAGCAGTGGGACAGGCCCTCGGGGCGAGCAGTACTTC

V: TRBV4-1
size: .
length: 17
J: TRBJ2-7
D: TRBD1
CDR3: CASSQVGPGQGAYEQYF
DNA: TGCGCCAGCAGCCAAGTTGGTCCGGGACAGGGGGCTTACGAGCAGTACTTC

V: TRBV30
size: .
length: 17
J: TRBJ1-6
D: .
CDR3: CAWSRVGLGSYNSPLHF
DNA: TGTGCCTGGAGTCGCGTGGGACTGGGCTCCTATAATTCACCCCTCCACTTT

V: TRBV6-5
size: once
length: 15
J: TRBJ2-7
D: TRBD1
CDR3: CASRKITGTDYEQYF
DNA: TGTGCCAGCAGAAAGATCACCGGGACAGACTACGAGCAGTACTTC

V: TRBV5-4
size: .
length: 15
J: TRBJ1-1
D: TRBD1
CDR3: CASSFRYRGNTEAFF
DNA: TGTGCCAGCAGCTTCAGATACAGGGGAAACACTGAAGCTTTCTTT

V: TRBV18
size: .
length: 14
J: TRBJ2-7
D: TRBD1
CDR3: CASSSGTGKGEQYF
DNA: TGTGCCAGCTCAAGCGGGACAGGGAAAGGCGAGCAGTACTTC

V: TRBV6-1
size: .
length: 16
J: TRBJ1-5
D: TRBD1
CDR3: CASSEARTGPWQPQHF
DNA: TGTGCCAGCAGTGAAGCTCGGACAGGCCCATGGCAGCCCCAGCATTTT

V: TRBV28
size: .
length: 15
J: TRBJ2-5
D: TRBD1
CDR3: CASSGTGVFQETQYF
DNA: TGTGCCAGCAGTGGGACAGGGGTTTTTCAGGAGACCCAGTACTTC

V: TRBV19
size: .
length: 16
J: TRBJ1-4
D: TRBD1
CDR3: CASAPPRGRTNEKLFF
DNA: TGTGCCAGTGCCCCCCCCAGGGGGCGGACTAATGAAAAACTGTTTTTT